The 21 T cell receptor beta chains below all came from one sample that was sequenced in a study of T cell responses to AZD1222 COVID-19 vaccine. Profiled with immunoSEQ multiplex PCR; TCRdb holds only in-frame clones, not every one. The data hold 95,000 to 100,000 clones, with about 88% observed a single time. The material sequenced was peripheral blood, taken on day 0 of AZD1222 vaccination. These receptors were obtained from an adult in good health.

This chain uses TRBV21-1 with TRBJ1-5. TRBV21-1 is annotated as a pseudogene. The CDR3 runs 15 residues. The CDR3 nucleotides are TGTGCCAGCACCAAGCAGCGGAATAGCAATCAGCCCCAGCATTTT. It translates to CASTKQRNSNQPQHF.

The V call is TRBV11-2, the J call TRBJ1-5, with TRBD1 matching over 10 bases. Trimming cost V 1 base and J 5 bases; bases outside gene matches: 11. CDR3 size: 18 residues. Germline CDR1 is SGHAT and CDR2 is FQNNGV. CDR3 sequence reads: CASSLGRLGTGVHQPQHF. DNA of the CDR3: TGTGCCAGCAGCTTAGGCCGGTTAGGGACAGGGGTCCATCAGCCCCAGCATTTT.

This clone was observed a handful of times. The chain has TRBV6-5 and TRBJ1-1, with TRBD1 matching over 8 bases. The germline V gene has CDR1 MNHEY and CDR2 SVGAGI. V dropped 4 bases and J dropped 4; count of bases not matched to a gene: 8. The CDR3 has 15 residues. The CDR3 is CASSSPTGVSTEAFF. CDR3 DNA: TGTGCCAGCAGTTCCCCGACAGGGGTTAGCACTGAAGCTTTCTTT.

The chain uses TRBV7-2 and TRBJ2-1; 8 nucleotides agree with TRBD2. V lost 8 bases and J lost 5; bases outside the gene matches: 5. The CDR3 loop spans 13 amino acids. Germline assignment: CDR1 SGHTA and CDR2 FQGNSA. CDR3: CASPLAGHNEQFF. CDR3 DNA sequence: TGTGCCAGCCCGCTAGCGGGCCACAATGAGCAGTTCTTC.

This chain links TRBV28 with TRBJ1-5; possible D gene TRBD1, 5 bases. V was trimmed by 4 bases and J by 2 bases, leaving 12 bases between them. CDR1 and CDR2 from the germline V gene are MDHEN and SYDVKM. This CDR3 contains 15 residues. CDR3 region: CASSSARGGNQPQHF. The CDR3 DNA is TGTGCCAGCAGTTCCGCAAGGGGTGGCAATCAGCCCCAGCATTTT.

The V gene is TRBV23-1, the J gene TRBJ1-5, with D possibly TRBD1 on 6 matching bases. TRBV23-1 belongs to the ORF category, with a function that is uncertain. Between the trimmed V and J ends, which lost 0 bases and 0 bases, there was a span of 18 bases. The CDR3 consists of 19 residues. The CDR3 loop is CASSQSQPGDLSSNQPQHF. The CDR3 DNA is TGCGCCAGCAGTCAATCGCAGCCAGGGGACCTTTCTAGCAATCAGCCCCAGCATTTT.

The chain joins TRBV2 to TRBJ1-5; TRBD1 agrees at 8 bases. V gave up 8 bases and J gave up 0 bases; unmatched junction bases: 3. Germline loops: CDR1 SNHLY, CDR2 FYNNEI. The length of the CDR3 is 14 residues. The CDR3 DNA follows: TGTGCCAGCCGACAGGGGAATAGCAATCAGCCCCAGCATTTT. It specifies CASRQGNSNQPQHF.

The J gene is TRBJ2-1, the V gene TRBV28; the match to TRBD2 covers 12 bases. V was pared by 8 bases and J by 4 bases, with 3 bases of the junction left unmatched. CDR1 MDHEN and CDR2 SYDVKM come from the germline V gene. The CDR3 has 14 residues. CDR3 sequence reads: CASLAGGKYNEQFF. CDR3 DNA sequence: TGTGCCAGCCTAGCGGGAGGGAAGTACAATGAGCAGTTCTTC.

J is TRBJ1-4 and V is TRBV3-1 (or the pseudogene TRBV3-2), with 7 bases matching TRBD1. V gave up 4 bases and J gave up 8 bases; unmatched junction bases: 4. CDR1 and CDR2 from the germline V gene are LGHDT and YNNKEL (reference sequence). CDR3 length: 13 residues. In DNA form, the CDR3 reads TGTGCCAGCAGCCCGACAGGGAGGGAAAAACTGTTTTTT. Residues: CASSPTGREKLFF.

This clone has just one count. The chain employs TRBV5-1 and TRBJ1-2, with D unresolved. Between the trimmed V and J ends, which lost 0 bases and 4 bases, there was a span of 10 bases. Per germline, CDR1 SGHRS and CDR2 YFSETQ. This CDR3 has 14 residues. CDR3 DNA: TGCGCCAGCAGCTTGGGTGCAGGAGCCTATGGCTACACCTTC. Amino acid sequence: CASSLGAGAYGYTF.

DNA for the CDR3: TGTGCCAGCAGCGCAACGGCGCTATCCGACAATGAGCAGTTCTTC. It translates to CASSATALSDNEQFF. The chain joins TRBV11-2 to TRBJ2-1; no clear D. Germline values: CDR1 SGHAT, CDR2 FQNNGV. The CDR3 loop spans 15 amino acids. Deletions cut 5 bases from V and 5 bases from J, with 16 bases between.

The rearrangement joins TRBV10-2 to TRBJ2-2; the D is unclear. The length of the CDR3 is 13 residues. V lost 3 bases and J lost 6, with 8 bases in between. CDR1 is WSHSY and CDR2 is SAAADI in the germline V gene. The CDR3 region is CASSDPSPGELFF. As DNA, the CDR3 is TGCGCCAGCAGTGATCCGTCCCCCGGGGAGCTGTTTTTT.

The rearrangement joins TRBV28 to TRBJ1-5; TRBD1 might be the D (6 bases). V lost 2 bases and J 2 bases, leaving 16 bases between the germline ends. CDR1 is MDHEN and CDR2 is SYDVKM in the germline V gene. This CDR3 spans 17 amino acids. CDR3 sequence: CASSLIGRGAGNQPQHF. The CDR3 DNA reads TGTGCCAGCAGTTTAATCGGCAGGGGCGCAGGCAATCAGCCCCAGCATTTT.

This chain uses TRBV4-2 with TRBJ1-3; TRBD1 agrees at 10 bases. The CDR3 is 18 residues long. With 3 bases clipped from V and 4 bases from J, the junction kept 12 bases outside the gene matches. Germline V gives CDR1 LGHNA, CDR2 YNFKEQ. This chain's CDR3 is CASSQDRTGGELGNTIYF. CDR3 nucleotides: TGTGCCAGCAGCCAGGATAGGACAGGGGGGGAACTAGGAAACACCATATATTTT.

V usage is TRBV7-9 and J usage is TRBJ2-1; a possible D gene is TRBD2 (6 bases). Germline CDR1 SEHNR, CDR2 FQNEAQ (reference sequence). CDR3 length: 14 residues. The V end was cut by 5 bases, the J end by 5 bases, with 13 bases between. CDR3 coding DNA: TGTGCCAGCAGCCGCAGGAGGGTAGACAATGAGCAGTTCTTC. Translated: CASSRRRVDNEQFF.

This clone was counted once. CDR3 sequence: CASSQDRGGRYEQYF. CDR3 in DNA: TGTGCCAGCAGCCAAGATAGGGGGGGTCGGTACGAGCAGTACTTC. The chain recombines TRBV4-2 with TRBJ2-7; weak D call: TRBD2 (7 bases). The V gene lost 0 bases and the J gene lost 4 bases, with 13 bases spanning the gap. This CDR3 has 15 amino acids. Looked up from germline, CDR1 is LGHNA and CDR2 is YNFKEQ.

This clone was detected once. V and J are TRBV28 and TRBJ1-2, with a possible D match to TRBD1 (5 bases). Germline-derived CDR1 and CDR2 are MDHEN and SYDVKM. The CDR3 consists of 14 residues. Trimming took off 10 bases at V and 7 bases at J, with 22 bases between the two ends. Here the CDR3 reads CATYITGLMLGYTF. The CDR3 region has the DNA TGTGCCACCTACATAACGGGGCTCATGCTTGGCTACACCTTC.

In its sample, this clone was seen once. Written as DNA, the CDR3 is TGTGCCAGCAGCCAAGTACCAGGGGACCAAGAGACCCAGTACTTC. Translation: CASSQVPGDQETQYF. The chain combines TRBV3-1 (or the pseudogene TRBV3-2) with TRBJ2-5; D might be TRBD1 (6 bases). Per germline, CDR1 LGHDT and CDR2 YNNKEL (reference sequence). V shed 1 base and J shed 0 bases, with 9 bases lying between them. The CDR3 consists of 15 residues.

The chain combines TRBV7-9 with TRBJ2-7; 7 bases line up with TRBD2. Trimming took 5 bases from V and 1 from J; bases not matched to a gene: 11. The germline V gene has CDR1 SEHNR and CDR2 FQNEAQ (reference sequence). CDR3 length: 16 residues. The CDR3 region has the DNA TGTGCCAGCAGCCACCTCGACCGGGACTATTCCTACGAGCAGTACTTC. It translates to CASSHLDRDYSYEQYF.

The chain combines TRBV10-3 with TRBJ1-2; possible D gene TRBD1, 6 bases. V lost 0 bases to trimming and J lost 7 bases, with 15 bases between them. The V gene's germline CDR1 is ENHRY and CDR2 SYGVKD. The CDR3 is 15 amino acids. The CDR3 region has the DNA TGTGCCATCAGTGAGTCGTACCCAGGGGAGGGTGGCTACACCTTC. This codes for CAISESYPGEGGYTF.

CDR3 protein: CASSYPAGMNEKLFF. The CDR3 coding sequence is TGTGCCAGCAGTTACCCCGCAGGGATGAATGAAAAACTGTTTTTT. The chain links TRBV6-2 or TRBV6-3 to TRBJ1-4, with a weak D call TRBD1 (5 bases). The CDR3 extends over 15 amino acids. V was clipped by 2 bases and J by 5 bases, with 12 bases between them. Germline V CDR1 and CDR2: MNHEY, SVGEGT.